The clone carrying this T cell receptor (beta chain) was recorded at least ten times. Its antigen remains unknown. The germline gives CDR1 LGHDT, CDR2 YNNKEL (reference sequence). This CDR3 contains 16 residues. Trimming removed 1 base from V and 3 bases from J; junction bases left unmatched: 3. The sample originates from a study of T cells in Graves' hyperthyroidism and ophthalmopathy. Overall study results and limits: Most thyroid clonotypes expanded above 0.001 were also detected in blood.

What was amplified from RNA transcripts were TCR beta CDR3 regions. HTBI primers were employed in a first-round RT-PCR of the TCR CDR3. A single record per CDR3 protein comes from TCRdb applying MiXCR to the multiplex PCR reads. The data show more than 550,000 distinct CDR3 sequences, 18% seen once. The chain carries TRBV3-1 and TRBJ2-3; 11 bases map to TRBD1. The TCR was taken from a woman aged 45-59 years with Graves' hyperthyroidism that later progressed to Graves' ophthalmopathy. Sequenced material: blood. CDR3: CASSQGGQGETDTQYF. DNA of the CDR3: TGTGCCAGCAGCCAAGGGGGACAGGGGGAAACAGATACGCAGTATTTT.